Detailed here is one T cell receptor beta chain. In the study's own analysis: Reference gene primer amplification yielded estimated nucleated cell counts. Assay used: immunoSEQ multiplex PCR; TCRdb lists only in-frame clones, some missing. Clone size and the V and J calls come from that table; the DNA yielded D and trimming. The table has fewer than 200,000 clones, about 88% seen once. This specimen comes from a study of blood T cell repertoires in COVID-19. Study-wide background: Donors in the United States, Italy and Spain gave samples during acute or convalescent COVID-19. From T cells, B-cell-depleted T cells, or PBMCs came the material, which was cDNA or gDNA.

Germline V gene sequence: CDR1 SGHDT, CDR2 YYEEEE. V lost 0 bases, J lost 2 bases, and 3 bases stayed unmatched. The CDR3 sequence is 15 residues long. The sequenced sample was peripheral blood. This sequence joins TRBV5-6 and TRBJ2-3; 7 positions match TRBD1. This clonotype was sampled from a man aged 18-30 years who had recovered from COVID-19. The CDR3, as DNA: TGTGCCAGCAGCTTGGACAGGGGTACCACAGATACGCAGTATTTT. Its translation: CASSLDRGTTDTQYF.